This TCR beta chain was obtained from a study of blood T cells in healthy people across ages. Study findings and constraints: Per-million-T-cell TCR beta diversity fell roughly linearly with age.

Losses at the gene ends were 5 bases for V and 4 bases for J; bases not matched to a gene: 14. Looked up from germline, CDR1 is SGHTA and CDR2 is FQGNSA. This CDR3 is 19 amino acids long. Extraction of total RNA produced a minimum of 5 micrograms from each sample. In its sample, this clonotype was seen a few times. Its antigen remains unknown. Sample-barcoded 5' priming and a J-beta primer mix drove a second PCR of about 7 to 12 cycles. MiXCR, applied by TCRdb to the 5' RACE reads, yields one record per CDR3 protein. Of 730,000 or so distinct CDR3 sequences in the sample, less than 45% were seen once. The chain is built from TRBV7-2 and TRBJ2-5, with TRBD2 matching 15 bases. This clonotype was sampled from an elderly man in good health. The sample taken for sequencing was blood. DNA for the CDR3: TGTGCCAGCAGCCTAAGAACGGGACTAGCGGGGGGTTGGGGAGAGACCCAGTACTTC. Translated, it gives CASSLRTGLAGGWGETQYF.